In its sample, the clone carrying this T cell receptor (beta chain) was seen a few times. Its antigen is not known. The CDR3 length is 15 residues. Trimming shortened V by 4 bases and J by 2 bases, and 14 bases separated the two germline ends. Germline lookup yields CDR1 SGDLS and CDR2 YYNGEE. The entry originates in a study of identical twins. Overall study findings and caveats: Beta out-of-frame sequences displayed a weaker excess of sharing between twins. The authors noted that invariant MAIT and iNKT cells could partly confound zero-insertion analyses. The study reached conclusions through statistical analysis that was cross-sectional, not following the same donors.

TCRdb re-derived calls from the 5' RACE reads in MiXCR, one entry per CDR3 protein. The sample includes 400,000 to 550,000 distinct CDR3 sequences, 22% seen only once; the top ten take around 0.9%. This sample also belongs to another study, concerning T cells expressing NK-cell markers. That work adds: The HCMV specificity of the expanded NKG2C+ T cell clones stayed unresolved.

The chain carries TRBV9 and TRBJ2-3, with D possibly being TRBD1 (7 bases). The material sequenced was CD4+ T cells sorted from blood. The sequence came from a woman between 18 and 30 years old in good health. The CDR3 loop is CASSSGDSNTDTQYF. CDR3 sequence (DNA): TGTGCCAGCAGCTCGGGGGACAGCAACACAGATACGCAGTATTTT.